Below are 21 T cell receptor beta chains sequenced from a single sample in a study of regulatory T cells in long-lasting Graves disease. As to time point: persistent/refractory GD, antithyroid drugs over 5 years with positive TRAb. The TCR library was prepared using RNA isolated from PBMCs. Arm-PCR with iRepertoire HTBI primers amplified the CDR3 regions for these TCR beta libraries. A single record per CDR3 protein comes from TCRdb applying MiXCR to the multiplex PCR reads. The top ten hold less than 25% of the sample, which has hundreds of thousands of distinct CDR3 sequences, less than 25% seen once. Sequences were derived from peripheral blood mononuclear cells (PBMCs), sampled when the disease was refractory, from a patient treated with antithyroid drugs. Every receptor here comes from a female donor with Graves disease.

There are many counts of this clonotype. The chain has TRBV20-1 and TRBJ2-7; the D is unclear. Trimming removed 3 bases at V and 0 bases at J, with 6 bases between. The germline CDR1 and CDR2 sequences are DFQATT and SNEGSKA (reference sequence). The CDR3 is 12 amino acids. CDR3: CSASESSYEQYF. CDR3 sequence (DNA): TGCAGTGCTAGCGAGAGCTCCTACGAGCAGTACTTC.

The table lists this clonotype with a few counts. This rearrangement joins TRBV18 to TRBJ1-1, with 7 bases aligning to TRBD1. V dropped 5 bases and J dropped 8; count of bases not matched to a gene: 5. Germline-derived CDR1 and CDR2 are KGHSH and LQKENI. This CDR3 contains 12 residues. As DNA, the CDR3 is TGTGCCAGCTCAGGATTCAGGGGGGAAGCTTTCTTT. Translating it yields CASSGFRGEAFF.

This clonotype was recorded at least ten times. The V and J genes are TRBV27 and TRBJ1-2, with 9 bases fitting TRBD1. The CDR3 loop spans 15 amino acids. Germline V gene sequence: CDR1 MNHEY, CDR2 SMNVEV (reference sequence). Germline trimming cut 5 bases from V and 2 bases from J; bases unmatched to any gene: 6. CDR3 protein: CASSLGTGRNYGYTF. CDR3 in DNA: TGTGCCAGCAGTCTCGGGACAGGGCGGAACTATGGCTACACCTTC.

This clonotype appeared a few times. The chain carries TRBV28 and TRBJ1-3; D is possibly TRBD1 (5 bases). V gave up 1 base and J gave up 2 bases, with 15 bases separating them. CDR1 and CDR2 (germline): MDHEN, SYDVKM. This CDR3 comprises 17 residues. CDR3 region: CASSLSIGDVTGNTIYF. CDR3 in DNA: TGTGCCAGCAGTTTATCGATAGGGGATGTGACTGGAAACACCATATATTTT.

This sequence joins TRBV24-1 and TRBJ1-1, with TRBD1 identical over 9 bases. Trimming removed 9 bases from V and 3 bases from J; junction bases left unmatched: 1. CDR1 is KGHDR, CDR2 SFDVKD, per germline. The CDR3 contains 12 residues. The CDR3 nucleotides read TGTGCCACCCGGGACAGGGACACTGAAGCTTTCTTT. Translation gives CATRDRDTEAFF.

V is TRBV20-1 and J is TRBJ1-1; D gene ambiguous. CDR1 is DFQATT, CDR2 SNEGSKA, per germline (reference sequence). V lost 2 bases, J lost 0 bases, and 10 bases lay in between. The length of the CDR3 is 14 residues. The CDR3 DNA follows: TGCAGTGCTAGAAGTGGAAGCATGAACACTGAAGCTTTCTTT. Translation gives CSARSGSMNTEAFF.

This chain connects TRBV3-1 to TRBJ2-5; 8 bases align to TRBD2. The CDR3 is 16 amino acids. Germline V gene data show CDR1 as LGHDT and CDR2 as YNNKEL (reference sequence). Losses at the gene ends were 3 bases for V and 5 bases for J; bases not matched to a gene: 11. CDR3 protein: CASSQDGIAGWETQYF. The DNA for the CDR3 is TGTGCCAGCAGCCAGGACGGGATAGCGGGATGGGAGACCCAGTACTTC.

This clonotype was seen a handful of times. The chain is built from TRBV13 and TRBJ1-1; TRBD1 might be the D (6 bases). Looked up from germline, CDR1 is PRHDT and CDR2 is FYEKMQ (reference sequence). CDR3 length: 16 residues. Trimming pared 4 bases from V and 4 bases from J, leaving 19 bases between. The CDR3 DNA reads TGTGCCAGCAGCTCCTTGTCTGAAACAGGGTCCACTGAAGCTTTCTTT. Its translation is CASSSLSETGSTEAFF.

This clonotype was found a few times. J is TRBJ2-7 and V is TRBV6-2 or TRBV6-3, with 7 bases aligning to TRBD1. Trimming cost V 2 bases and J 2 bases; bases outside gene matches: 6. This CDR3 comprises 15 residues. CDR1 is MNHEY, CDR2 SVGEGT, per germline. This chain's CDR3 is CASSYTRTGPYEQYF. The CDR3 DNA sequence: TGTGCCAGCAGTTACACGCGGACAGGACCCTACGAGCAGTACTTC.

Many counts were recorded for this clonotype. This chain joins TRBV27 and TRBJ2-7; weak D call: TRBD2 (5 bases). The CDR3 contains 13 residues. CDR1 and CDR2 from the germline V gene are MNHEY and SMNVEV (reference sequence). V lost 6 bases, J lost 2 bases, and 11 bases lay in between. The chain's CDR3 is CASRGAGTYEQYF. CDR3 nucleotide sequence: TGTGCCAGCAGGGGAGCTGGGACCTACGAGCAGTACTTC.

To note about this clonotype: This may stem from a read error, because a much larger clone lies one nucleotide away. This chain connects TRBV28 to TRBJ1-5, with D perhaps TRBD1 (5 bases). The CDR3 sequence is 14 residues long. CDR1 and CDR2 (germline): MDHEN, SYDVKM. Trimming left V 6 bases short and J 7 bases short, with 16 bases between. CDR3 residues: CASSPAGRQQPQHF. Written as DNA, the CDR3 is TGTGCCAGCAGCCCGGCGGGGAGACAGCAGCCCCAGCATTTT.

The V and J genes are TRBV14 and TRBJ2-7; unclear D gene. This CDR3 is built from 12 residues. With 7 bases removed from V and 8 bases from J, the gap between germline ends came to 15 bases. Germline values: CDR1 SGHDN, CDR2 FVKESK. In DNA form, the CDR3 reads TGTGCCAGCACCCCCAATCTCGCTAAGCAGTACTTC. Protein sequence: CASTPNLAKQYF. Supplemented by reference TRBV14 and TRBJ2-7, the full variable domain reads EAGVTQFPSHSVIEKGQTVTLRCDPISGHDNLYWYRRVMGKEIKFLLHFVKESKQDESGMPNNRFLAERTGGTYSTLKVQPAELEDSGVYFCASTPNLAKQYFGPGTRLTVT.

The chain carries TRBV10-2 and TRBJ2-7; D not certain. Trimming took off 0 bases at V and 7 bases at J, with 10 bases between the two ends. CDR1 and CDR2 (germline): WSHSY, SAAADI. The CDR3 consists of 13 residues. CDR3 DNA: TGCGCCAGCAGTGAGTCAACTGGCTGGGAGCAGTACTTC. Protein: CASSESTGWEQYF.

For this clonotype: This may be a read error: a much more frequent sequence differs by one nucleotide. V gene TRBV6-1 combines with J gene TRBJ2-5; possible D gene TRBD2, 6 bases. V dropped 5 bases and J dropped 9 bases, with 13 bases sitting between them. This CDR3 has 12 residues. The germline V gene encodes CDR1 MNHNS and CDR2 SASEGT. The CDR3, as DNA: TGTGCCAGCAGTCGGGACTTGGAGGCCCAGTACTTC. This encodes CASSRDLEAQYF.

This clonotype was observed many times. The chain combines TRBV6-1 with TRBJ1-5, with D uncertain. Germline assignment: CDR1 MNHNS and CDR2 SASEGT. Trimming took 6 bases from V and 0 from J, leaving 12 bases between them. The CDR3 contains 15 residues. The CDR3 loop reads CASRDGVGSNQPQHF. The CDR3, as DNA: TGTGCCAGCAGGGACGGGGTAGGTAGCAATCAGCCCCAGCATTTT.

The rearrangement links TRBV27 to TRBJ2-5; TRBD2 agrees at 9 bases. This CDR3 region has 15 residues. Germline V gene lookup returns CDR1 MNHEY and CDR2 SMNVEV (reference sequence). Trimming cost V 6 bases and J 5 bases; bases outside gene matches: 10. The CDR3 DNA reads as TGTGCCAGCAGGAGTAGCGGGAGTGGTTTGGAGACCCAGTACTTC. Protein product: CASRSSGSGLETQYF.

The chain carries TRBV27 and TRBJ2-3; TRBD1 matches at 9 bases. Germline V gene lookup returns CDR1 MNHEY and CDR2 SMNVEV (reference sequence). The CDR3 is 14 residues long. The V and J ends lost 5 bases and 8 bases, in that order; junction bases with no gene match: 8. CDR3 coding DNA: TGTGCCAGCAGTCCCTTACAGGGGGCCGGTACGCAGTATTTT. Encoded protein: CASSPLQGAGTQYF.

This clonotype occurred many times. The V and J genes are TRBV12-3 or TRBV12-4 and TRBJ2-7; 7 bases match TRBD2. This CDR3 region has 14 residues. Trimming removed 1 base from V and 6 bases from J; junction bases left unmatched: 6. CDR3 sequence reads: CASSLGLAVGEQYF. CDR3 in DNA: TGTGCCAGCAGTTTAGGGCTAGCGGTAGGCGAGCAGTACTTC.

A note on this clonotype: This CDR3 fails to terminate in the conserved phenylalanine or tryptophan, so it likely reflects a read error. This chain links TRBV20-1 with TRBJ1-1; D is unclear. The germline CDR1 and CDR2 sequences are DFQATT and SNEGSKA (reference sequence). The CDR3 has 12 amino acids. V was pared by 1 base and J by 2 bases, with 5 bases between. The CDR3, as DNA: TGCAGTGCTAGAGGTCAAAACACTGAAGCTTTCCTT. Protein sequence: CSARGQNTEAFL.

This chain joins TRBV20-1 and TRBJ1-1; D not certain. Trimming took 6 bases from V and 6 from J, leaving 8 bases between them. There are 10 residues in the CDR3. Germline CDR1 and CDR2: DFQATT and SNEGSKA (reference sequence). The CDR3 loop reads CSAVRAEAFF. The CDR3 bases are TGCAGTGCGGTACGGGCTGAAGCTTTCTTT.

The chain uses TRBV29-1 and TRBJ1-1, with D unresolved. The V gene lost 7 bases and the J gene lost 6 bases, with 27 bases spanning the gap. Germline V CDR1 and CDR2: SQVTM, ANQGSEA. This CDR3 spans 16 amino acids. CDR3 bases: TGCAGCGCAAAGGAGCCCGCCAGGATACCGACCGCTGAAGCTTTCTTT. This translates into CSAKEPARIPTAEAFF.